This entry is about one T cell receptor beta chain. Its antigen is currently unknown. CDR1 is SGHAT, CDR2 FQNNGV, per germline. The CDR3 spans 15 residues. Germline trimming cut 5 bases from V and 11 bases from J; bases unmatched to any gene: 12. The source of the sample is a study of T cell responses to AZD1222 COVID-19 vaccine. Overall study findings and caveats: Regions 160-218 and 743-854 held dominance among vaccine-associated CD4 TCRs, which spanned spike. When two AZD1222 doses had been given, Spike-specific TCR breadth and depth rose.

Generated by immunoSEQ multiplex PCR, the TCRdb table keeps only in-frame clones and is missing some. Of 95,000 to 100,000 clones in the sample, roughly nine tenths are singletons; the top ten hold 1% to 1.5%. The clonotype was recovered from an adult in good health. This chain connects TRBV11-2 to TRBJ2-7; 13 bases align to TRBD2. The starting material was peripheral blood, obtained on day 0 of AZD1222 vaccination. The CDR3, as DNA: TGTGCCAGCAGCCCGACTAGCGGGGGGACCTTTACGGAGTACTTC. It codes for CASSPTSGGTFTEYF. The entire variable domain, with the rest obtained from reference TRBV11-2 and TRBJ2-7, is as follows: EAGVAQSPRYKIIEKRQSVAFWCNPISGHATLYWYQQILGQGPKLLIQFQNNGVVDDSQLPKDRFSAERLKGVDSTLKIQPAKLEDSAVYLCASSPTSGGTFTEYFGPGTRLTVT.